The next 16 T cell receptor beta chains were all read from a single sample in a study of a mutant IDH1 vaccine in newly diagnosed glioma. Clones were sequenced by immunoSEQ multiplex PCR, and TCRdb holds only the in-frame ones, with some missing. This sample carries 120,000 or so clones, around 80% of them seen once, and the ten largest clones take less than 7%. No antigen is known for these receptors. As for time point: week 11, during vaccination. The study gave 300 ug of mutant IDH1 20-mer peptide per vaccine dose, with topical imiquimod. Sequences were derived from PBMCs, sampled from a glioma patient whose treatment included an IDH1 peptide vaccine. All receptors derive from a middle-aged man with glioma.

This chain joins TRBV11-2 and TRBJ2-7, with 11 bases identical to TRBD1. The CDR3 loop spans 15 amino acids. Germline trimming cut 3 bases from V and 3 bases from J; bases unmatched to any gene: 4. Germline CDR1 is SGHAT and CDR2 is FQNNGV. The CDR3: CASSFGGTGGYEQYF. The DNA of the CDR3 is TGTGCCAGCAGCTTTGGGGGGACAGGGGGCTACGAGCAGTACTTC.

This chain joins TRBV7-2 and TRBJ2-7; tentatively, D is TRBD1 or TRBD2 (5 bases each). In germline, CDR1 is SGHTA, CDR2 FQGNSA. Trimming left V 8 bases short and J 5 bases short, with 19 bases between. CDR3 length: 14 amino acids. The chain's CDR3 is CASLRDGPQDEQYF. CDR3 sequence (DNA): TGTGCCAGCCTACGGGACGGTCCTCAGGACGAGCAGTACTTC.

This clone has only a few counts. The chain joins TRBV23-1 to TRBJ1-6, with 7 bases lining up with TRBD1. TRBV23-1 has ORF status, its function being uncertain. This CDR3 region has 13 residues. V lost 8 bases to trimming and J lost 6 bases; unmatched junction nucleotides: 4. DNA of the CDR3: TGCGCCAGCGACAGGGCCTGTAATTCACCCCTCCACTTT. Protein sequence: CASDRACNSPLHF.

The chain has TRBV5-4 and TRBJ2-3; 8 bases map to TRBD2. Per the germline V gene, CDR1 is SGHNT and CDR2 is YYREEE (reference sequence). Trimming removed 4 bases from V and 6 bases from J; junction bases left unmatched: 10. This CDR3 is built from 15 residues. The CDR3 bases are TGTGCCAGCAGCCAGTCACGGGGGGGCCCGGATACGCAGTATTTT. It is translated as CASSQSRGGPDTQYF.

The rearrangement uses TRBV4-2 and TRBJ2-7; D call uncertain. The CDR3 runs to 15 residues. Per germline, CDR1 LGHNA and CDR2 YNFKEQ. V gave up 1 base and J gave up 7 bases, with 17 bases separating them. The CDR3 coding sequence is TGTGCCAGCAGCCAAGGCCCCGCTGGGGATAGGGAGCAGTACTTC. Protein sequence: CASSQGPAGDREQYF.

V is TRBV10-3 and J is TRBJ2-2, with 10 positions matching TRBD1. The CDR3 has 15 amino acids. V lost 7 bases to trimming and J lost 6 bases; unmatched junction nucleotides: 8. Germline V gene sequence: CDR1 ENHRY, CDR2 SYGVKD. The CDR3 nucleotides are TGTGCCATCAAACCGGGACAGGGGCTTCCCGGGGAGCTGTTTTTT. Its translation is CAIKPGQGLPGELFF.

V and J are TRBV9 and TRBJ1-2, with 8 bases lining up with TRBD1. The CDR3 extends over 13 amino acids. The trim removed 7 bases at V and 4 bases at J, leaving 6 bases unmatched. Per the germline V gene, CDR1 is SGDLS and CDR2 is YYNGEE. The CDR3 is CASRQGNGYGYTF. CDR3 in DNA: TGTGCCAGCCGACAGGGGAACGGCTATGGCTACACCTTC.

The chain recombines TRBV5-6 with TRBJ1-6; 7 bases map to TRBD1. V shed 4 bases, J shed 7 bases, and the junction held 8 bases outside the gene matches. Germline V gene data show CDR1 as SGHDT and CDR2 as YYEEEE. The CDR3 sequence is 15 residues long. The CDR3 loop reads CASSRIDRENSPLHF. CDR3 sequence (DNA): TGTGCCAGCAGCCGGATCGACAGGGAAAATTCACCCCTCCACTTT.

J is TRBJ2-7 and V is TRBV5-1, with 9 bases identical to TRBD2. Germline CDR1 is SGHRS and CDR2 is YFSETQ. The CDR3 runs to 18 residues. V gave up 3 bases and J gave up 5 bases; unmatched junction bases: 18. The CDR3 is CASSSPNKGSGRTNEQYF. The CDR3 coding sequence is TGCGCCAGCAGCTCGCCAAACAAGGGGAGCGGGAGGACCAACGAGCAGTACTTC. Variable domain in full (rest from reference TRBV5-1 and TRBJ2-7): KAGVTQTPRYLIKTRGQQVTLSCSPISGHRSVSWYQQTPGQGLQFLFEYFSETQRNKGNFPGRFSGRQFSNSRSEMNVSTLELGDSALYLCASSSPNKGSGRTNEQYFGPGTRLTVT.

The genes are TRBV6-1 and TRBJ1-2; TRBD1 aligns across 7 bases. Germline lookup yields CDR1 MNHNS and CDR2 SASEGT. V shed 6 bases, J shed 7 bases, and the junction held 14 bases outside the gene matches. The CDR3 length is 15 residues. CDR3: CASSPQRQGLFGYTF. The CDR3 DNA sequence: TGTGCCAGCAGCCCGCAACGACAGGGTTTATTTGGCTACACCTTC.

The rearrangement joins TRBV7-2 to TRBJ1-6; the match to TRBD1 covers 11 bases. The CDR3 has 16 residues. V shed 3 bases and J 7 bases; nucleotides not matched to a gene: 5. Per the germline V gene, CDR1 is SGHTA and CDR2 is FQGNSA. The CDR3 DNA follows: TGTGCCAGCAGCTTCCTCGGGACAGGGGGAAATTCACCCCTCCACTTT. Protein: CASSFLGTGGNSPLHF.

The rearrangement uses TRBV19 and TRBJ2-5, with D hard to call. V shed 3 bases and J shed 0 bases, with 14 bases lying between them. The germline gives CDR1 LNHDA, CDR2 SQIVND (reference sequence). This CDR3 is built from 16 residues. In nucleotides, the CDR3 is TGTGCCAGTAGTATGGGGAAGGGCCGGTACCAAGAGACCCAGTACTTC. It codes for CASSMGKGRYQETQYF.

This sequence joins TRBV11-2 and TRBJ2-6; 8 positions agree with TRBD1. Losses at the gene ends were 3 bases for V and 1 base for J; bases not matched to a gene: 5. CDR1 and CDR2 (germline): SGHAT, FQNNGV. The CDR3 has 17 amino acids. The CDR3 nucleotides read TGTGCCAGCAGCTTTCAGGGGGCAGGATCTGGGGCCAACGTCCTGACTTTC. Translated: CASSFQGAGSGANVLTF. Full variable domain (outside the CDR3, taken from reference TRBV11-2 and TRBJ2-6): EAGVAQSPRYKIIEKRQSVAFWCNPISGHATLYWYQQILGQGPKLLIQFQNNGVVDDSQLPKDRFSAERLKGVDSTLKIQPAKLEDSAVYLCASSFQGAGSGANVLTFGAGSRLTVL.

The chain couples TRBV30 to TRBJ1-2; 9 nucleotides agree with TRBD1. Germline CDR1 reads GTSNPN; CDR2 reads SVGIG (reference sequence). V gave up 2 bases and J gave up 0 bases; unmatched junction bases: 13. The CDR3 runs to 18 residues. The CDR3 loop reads CAWSRSGTGRRANYGYTF. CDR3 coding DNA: TGTGCCTGGAGTAGGAGCGGGACAGGGAGAAGAGCTAACTATGGCTACACCTTC.

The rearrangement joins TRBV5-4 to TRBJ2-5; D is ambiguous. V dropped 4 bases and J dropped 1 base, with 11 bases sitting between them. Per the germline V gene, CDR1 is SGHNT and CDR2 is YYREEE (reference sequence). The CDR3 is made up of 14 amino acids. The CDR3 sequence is CASSVSVIQETQYF. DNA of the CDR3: TGTGCCAGCAGCGTCTCAGTGATCCAAGAGACCCAGTACTTC.

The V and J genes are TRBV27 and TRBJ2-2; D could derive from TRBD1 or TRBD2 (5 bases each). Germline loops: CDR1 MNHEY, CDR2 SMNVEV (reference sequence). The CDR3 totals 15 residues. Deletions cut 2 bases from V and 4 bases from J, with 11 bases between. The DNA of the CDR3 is TGTGCCAGCAGTTTAAGGCAGGGAGTCACCGGGGAGCTGTTTTTT. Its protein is CASSLRQGVTGELFF.